This TCR beta chain was documented in a study of T cells after yellow fever vaccination. Germline V gives CDR1 LGHDT, CDR2 YNNKEL (reference sequence). Losses at the gene ends were 2 bases for V and 3 bases for J; bases not matched to a gene: 10. The CDR3 contains 16 residues. This clonotype appeared a few times. Template switching by 5'RACE produced TCR cDNA, adding a universal primer site and UMIs. TCRdb called the 5' RACE reads again in MiXCR, with one record for every CDR3 protein. The sample holds about 310,000 distinct CDR3 sequences, about 3.5% seen once. The input for sequencing was PBMCs, taken on the day of the yellow fever booster vaccination. This receptor was taken from a man between 18 and 29 years old who received the YFV17D yellow fever vaccine. V gene TRBV3-1 combines with J gene TRBJ2-7; 7 nucleotides align to TRBD2. CDR3 nucleotides: TGTGCCAGCAGCCAATCAGGTCTAGCGGAAAGCTACGAGCAGTACGTC. This codes for CASSQSGLAESYEQYV.